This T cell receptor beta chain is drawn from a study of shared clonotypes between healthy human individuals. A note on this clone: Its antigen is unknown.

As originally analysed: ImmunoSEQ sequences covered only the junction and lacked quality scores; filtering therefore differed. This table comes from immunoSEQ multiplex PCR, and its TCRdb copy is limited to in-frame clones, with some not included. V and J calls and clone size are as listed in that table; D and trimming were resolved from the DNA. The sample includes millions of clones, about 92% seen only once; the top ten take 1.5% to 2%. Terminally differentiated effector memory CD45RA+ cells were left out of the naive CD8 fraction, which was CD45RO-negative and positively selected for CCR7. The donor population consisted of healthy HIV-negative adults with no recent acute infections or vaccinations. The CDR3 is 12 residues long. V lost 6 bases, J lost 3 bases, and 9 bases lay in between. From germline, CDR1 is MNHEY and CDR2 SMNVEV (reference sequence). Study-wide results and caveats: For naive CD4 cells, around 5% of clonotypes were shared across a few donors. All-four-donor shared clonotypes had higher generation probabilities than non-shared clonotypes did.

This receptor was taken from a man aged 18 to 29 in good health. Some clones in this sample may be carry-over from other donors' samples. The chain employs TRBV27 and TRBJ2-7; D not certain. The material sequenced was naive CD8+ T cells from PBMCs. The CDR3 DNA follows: TGTGCCAGCAGGGCATCTGACTACGAGCAGTACTTC. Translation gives CASRASDYEQYF.